Reported below is one T cell receptor beta chain. Its antigen remains unidentified. The sequence runs out 3 residues before the end of the CDR3; the remainder is reconstructed from the germline J gene. These data belong to a study of T cells in women clearing cervical HPV infection. Looking at the study overall: Blood came at first lesion visit for cases, post-clearance for controls. Regarding the study as a whole: TRBV6-7 abundance was lower in cases than controls (around 0.1% versus 0.15%). CIN3+ cases had significantly higher TCR repertoire richness than controls, but evenness did not differ.

The CDR3 sequence is 11 residues long. Germline V lookup: CDR1 SGHDT, CDR2 YYEEEE. Trimming removed 3 bases at V and 8 bases at J, with 6 bases between. The assay was immunoSEQ multiplex PCR, and TCRdb's table has in-frame clones only and misses some. Across fewer than 30,000 clones, the top ten clones capture 5.4% of the sample. This clonotype was obtained from a woman between 18 and 70 years old with a cervical HPV16 infection that either progressed to CIN3+ or cleared (not recorded which). Material for sequencing was blood buffy coat. The V and J genes are TRBV5-6 and TRBJ2-1, with D hard to call. CDR3 sequence reads: CASSYQDEQFF. The covered CDR3 bases are TGTGCCAGCAGCTACCAGGATGAG.